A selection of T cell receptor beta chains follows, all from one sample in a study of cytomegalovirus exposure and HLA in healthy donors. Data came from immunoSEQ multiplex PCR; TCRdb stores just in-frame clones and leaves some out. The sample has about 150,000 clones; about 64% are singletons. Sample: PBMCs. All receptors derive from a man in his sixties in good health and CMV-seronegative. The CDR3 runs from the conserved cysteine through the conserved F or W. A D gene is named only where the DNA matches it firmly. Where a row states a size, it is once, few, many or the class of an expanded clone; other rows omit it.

CDR3 protein: CASSARDIQETQYF
CDR3 DNA: TGTGCCAGCAGCGCCCGGGACATACAAGAGACCCAGTACTTC
clone size: NA
V gene: TRBV7-2
CDR3 length: 14
J gene: TRBJ2-5
D gene: NA

CDR3 protein: CASSPGTSTNEQFF
CDR3 DNA: TGTGCCAGCAGCCCGGGGACTAGTACCAATGAGCAGTTCTTC
clone size: NA
V gene: TRBV7-3
CDR3 length: 14
J gene: TRBJ2-1
D gene: TRBD2

CDR3 protein: CSAEDRSSYEQYF
CDR3 DNA: TGCAGCGCCGAGGACAGGTCCTCCTACGAGCAGTACTTC
clone size: NA
V gene: TRBV29-1
CDR3 length: 13
J gene: TRBJ2-7
D gene: TRBD1

CDR3 protein: CASSFIGLAGADEQFF
CDR3 DNA: TGTGCCAGCAGTTTTATAGGACTAGCGGGAGCCGATGAGCAGTTCTTC
clone size: NA
V gene: TRBV28
CDR3 length: 16
J gene: TRBJ2-1
D gene: TRBD2

CDR3 protein: CSVDDRGRQTQYF
CDR3 DNA: TGCAGCGTAGACGACAGGGGGCGACAGACCCAGTACTTC
clone size: few
V gene: TRBV29-1
CDR3 length: 13
J gene: TRBJ2-5
D gene: TRBD1

CDR3 protein: CASSTRLAGSYEQYF
CDR3 DNA: TGTGCCAGCAGTACCCGACTAGCGGGAAGCTACGAGCAGTACTTC
clone size: NA
V gene: TRBV28
CDR3 length: 15
J gene: TRBJ2-7
D gene: TRBD2

CDR3 protein: CAITKTEDQPQHF
CDR3 DNA: TGTGCCATCACAAAGACAGAGGATCAGCCCCAGCATTTT
clone size: NA
V gene: TRBV10-3
CDR3 length: 13
J gene: TRBJ1-5
D gene: NA

CDR3 protein: CASSQGGLAVYEQYF
CDR3 DNA: TGCGCCAGCAGCCAAGGGGGACTAGCGGTTTACGAGCAGTACTTC
clone size: NA
V gene: TRBV4-1
CDR3 length: 15
J gene: TRBJ2-7
D gene: TRBD2

CDR3 protein: CASSFSLAGPDEQFF
CDR3 DNA: TGCGCCAGCAGCTTCTCTCTAGCGGGACCGGATGAGCAGTTCTTC
clone size: NA
V gene: TRBV5-1
CDR3 length: 15
J gene: TRBJ2-1
D gene: TRBD2

CDR3 protein: CAWSVGGLAGGNEQFF
CDR3 DNA: TGTGCCTGGAGTGTAGGGGGACTAGCGGGAGGTAATGAGCAGTTCTTC
clone size: few
V gene: TRBV30
CDR3 length: 16
J gene: TRBJ2-1
D gene: TRBD2

CDR3 protein: CASSDTGTGGIGETQYF
CDR3 DNA: TGTGCCAGTAGCGATACAGGGACAGGGGGAATTGGGGAGACCCAGTACTTC
clone size: once
V gene: TRBV19
CDR3 length: 17
J gene: TRBJ2-5
D gene: TRBD1

CDR3 protein: CASSLGGVIPSREAFF
CDR3 DNA: TGCGCCAGCAGCTTGGGCGGGGTAATCCCCTCGAGGGAAGCTTTCTTT
clone size: NA
V gene: TRBV5-1
CDR3 length: 16
J gene: TRBJ1-1
D gene: NA

CDR3 protein: CATSTNTGETQYF
CDR3 DNA: TGTGCCACTTCGACCAATACGGGGGAGACCCAGTACTTC
clone size: NA
V gene: TRBV14
CDR3 length: 13
J gene: TRBJ2-5
D gene: NA

CDR3 protein: CASSGEGYNEQFF
CDR3 DNA: TGTGCCAGCAGCGGGGAGGGGTACAATGAGCAGTTCTTC
clone size: NA
V gene: TRBV9
CDR3 length: 13
J gene: TRBJ2-1
D gene: TRBD2

CDR3 protein: CASTRSGTGGTNTGELFF
CDR3 DNA: TGTGCCAGTACACGATCCGGGACAGGGGGCACGAACACCGGGGAGCTGTTTTTT
clone size: NA
V gene: TRBV19
CDR3 length: 18
J gene: TRBJ2-2
D gene: TRBD1

CDR3 protein: CASSRTGPANYGYTF
CDR3 DNA: TGTGCCAGCAGTCGAACAGGGCCTGCTAACTATGGCTACACCTTC
clone size: NA
V gene: TRBV6-5
CDR3 length: 15
J gene: TRBJ1-2
D gene: NA

CDR3 protein: CASSGPKGLVITGELFF
CDR3 DNA: TGTGCCAGCAGCGGGCCAAAGGGACTAGTAATAACCGGGGAGCTGTTTTTT
clone size: NA
V gene: TRBV9
CDR3 length: 17
J gene: TRBJ2-2
D gene: TRBD2

CDR3 protein: CASSRSNSYEQYF
CDR3 DNA: TGTGCCAGCAGCCGGTCCAACTCCTACGAGCAGTACTTC
clone size: few
V gene: TRBV7-6
CDR3 length: 13
J gene: TRBJ2-7
D gene: NA

CDR3 protein: CASRTGSGYTF
CDR3 DNA: TGTGCCAGCAGGACAGGGTCCGGCTACACCTTC
clone size: NA
V gene: TRBV28
CDR3 length: 11
J gene: TRBJ1-2
D gene: TRBD1

CDR3 protein: CASSLGGGDTEAFF
CDR3 DNA: TGTGCCAGCAGCTTAGGTGGAGGGGACACTGAAGCTTTCTTT
clone size: NA
V gene: TRBV11-3
CDR3 length: 14
J gene: TRBJ1-1
D gene: NA

CDR3 protein: CASSPNPGLAGAYEQYF
CDR3 DNA: TGTGCCAGCAGTCCCAACCCGGGACTAGCGGGAGCCTACGAGCAGTACTTC
clone size: few
V gene: TRBV25-1
CDR3 length: 17
J gene: TRBJ2-7
D gene: TRBD2

CDR3 protein: CASSLGARGLSTEAFF
CDR3 DNA: TGTGCCAGCAGCTTGGGGGCCAGGGGGCTTTCCACTGAAGCTTTCTTT
clone size: few
V gene: TRBV5-8
CDR3 length: 16
J gene: TRBJ1-1
D gene: TRBD1

CDR3 protein: CASSQDGGIYEQYF
CDR3 DNA: TGTGCCAGCAGCCAAGATGGAGGGATCTACGAGCAGTACTTC
clone size: NA
V gene: TRBV14
CDR3 length: 14
J gene: TRBJ2-7
D gene: NA

CDR3 protein: CASSHRGQYEQYF
CDR3 DNA: TGTGCCAGCAGCCACAGGGGGCAATACGAGCAGTACTTC
clone size: NA
V gene: TRBV6-1
CDR3 length: 13
J gene: TRBJ2-7
D gene: TRBD1

CDR3 protein: CASSLKTSGNEQFF
CDR3 DNA: TGTGCCAGCAGCTTAAAAACAAGCGGCAATGAGCAGTTCTTC
clone size: NA
V gene: TRBV7-3
CDR3 length: 14
J gene: TRBJ2-1
D gene: NA

CDR3 protein: CASSRSGAAYEQYF
CDR3 DNA: TGTGCCAGCAGTAGGAGCGGGGCTGCCTACGAGCAGTACTTC
clone size: NA
V gene: TRBV25-1
CDR3 length: 14
J gene: TRBJ2-7
D gene: TRBD2

CDR3 protein: CASGQGENYGYTF
CDR3 DNA: TGTGCCAGCGGGCAGGGGGAGAACTATGGCTACACCTTC
clone size: NA
V gene: TRBV2
CDR3 length: 13
J gene: TRBJ1-2
D gene: TRBD1

CDR3 protein: CATSRGGSGEQYF
CDR3 DNA: TGTGCCACCAGCAGAGGAGGATCGGGTGAGCAGTACTTC
clone size: NA
V gene: TRBV15
CDR3 length: 13
J gene: TRBJ2-5
D gene: NA

CDR3 protein: CASSRGSPYEQYF
CDR3 DNA: TGTGCCAGCAGTCGGGGTAGTCCGTACGAGCAGTACTTC
clone size: NA
V gene: TRBV6-1
CDR3 length: 13
J gene: TRBJ2-7
D gene: NA

CDR3 protein: CASSITTRDEKLFF
CDR3 DNA: TGTGCCAGCAGCATAACCACCAGGGATGAAAAACTGTTTTTT
clone size: NA
V gene: TRBV7-8
CDR3 length: 14
J gene: TRBJ1-4
D gene: NA

CDR3 protein: CAWSVDADTEAFF
CDR3 DNA: TGTGCCTGGAGTGTAGATGCGGATACTGAAGCTTTCTTT
clone size: NA
V gene: TRBV30
CDR3 length: 13
J gene: TRBJ1-1
D gene: NA

CDR3 protein: CAWTVGEGVNYGYTF
CDR3 DNA: TGTGCCTGGACAGTGGGCGAGGGGGTAAACTATGGCTACACCTTC
clone size: NA
V gene: TRBV30
CDR3 length: 15
J gene: TRBJ1-2
D gene: NA

CDR3 protein: CASSPGLAGGEQFF
CDR3 DNA: TGCGCCAGCAGCCCCGGACTAGCGGGGGGTGAGCAGTTCTTC
clone size: NA
V gene: TRBV10-2
CDR3 length: 14
J gene: TRBJ2-1
D gene: TRBD2

CDR3 protein: CSVARDSYEQYF
CDR3 DNA: TGCAGCGTTGCGCGGGACTCCTACGAGCAGTACTTC
clone size: NA
V gene: TRBV29-1
CDR3 length: 12
J gene: TRBJ2-7
D gene: NA

CDR3 protein: CASSWGLLQNNEQFF
CDR3 DNA: TGTGCCAGCAGCTGGGGACTATTACAAAACAATGAGCAGTTCTTC
clone size: NA
V gene: TRBV5-6
CDR3 length: 15
J gene: TRBJ2-1
D gene: TRBD2

CDR3 protein: CASSEGTSGRLEQYF
CDR3 DNA: TGTGCCAGCAGCGAGGGGACTAGCGGGAGGCTCGAGCAGTACTTC
clone size: once
V gene: TRBV9
CDR3 length: 15
J gene: TRBJ2-7
D gene: TRBD2

CDR3 protein: CASSLEATSYEQYF
CDR3 DNA: TGTGCCAGCAGCTTAGAGGCGACATCCTACGAGCAGTACTTC
clone size: NA
V gene: TRBV7-7
CDR3 length: 14
J gene: TRBJ2-7
D gene: NA

CDR3 protein: CASSDAGGFGNTIYF
CDR3 DNA: TGTGCCAGCAGTGATGCCGGGGGATTTGGGAACACCATATATTTT
clone size: NA
V gene: TRBV2
CDR3 length: 15
J gene: TRBJ1-3
D gene: NA

CDR3 protein: CASSLDRVAHF
CDR3 DNA: TGTGCCAGCAGCCTGGACAGGGTAGCGCATTTT
clone size: once
V gene: TRBV6-1
CDR3 length: 11
J gene: TRBJ1-5
D gene: TRBD1

CDR3 protein: CASSLARAGPSTDTQYF
CDR3 DNA: TGCGCCAGCAGCTTGGCCCGGGCGGGTCCCAGCACAGATACGCAGTATTTT
clone size: NA
V gene: TRBV5-1
CDR3 length: 17
J gene: TRBJ2-3
D gene: NA

CDR3 protein: CASSPYNEQFF
CDR3 DNA: TGTGCCAGCAGTCCGTACAATGAGCAGTTCTTC
clone size: NA
V gene: TRBV28
CDR3 length: 11
J gene: TRBJ2-1
D gene: NA

CDR3 protein: CASSLVTGRTEAFF
CDR3 DNA: TGTGCCAGCAGCTTAGTTACGGGGAGAACTGAAGCTTTCTTT
clone size: NA
V gene: TRBV7-2
CDR3 length: 14
J gene: TRBJ1-1
D gene: NA

CDR3 protein: CASSLGGGEGTGELFF
CDR3 DNA: TGTGCCAGCAGCTTAGGGGGGGGTGAGGGCACCGGGGAGCTGTTTTTT
clone size: few
V gene: TRBV7-2
CDR3 length: 16
J gene: TRBJ2-2
D gene: TRBD2

CDR3 protein: CASGLVGGRIGYTF
CDR3 DNA: TGTGCTAGTGGTTTGGTAGGGGGCAGGATTGGCTACACCTTC
clone size: NA
V gene: TRBV12-5
CDR3 length: 14
J gene: TRBJ1-2
D gene: TRBD1

CDR3 protein: CASSLWEGVAMNTEAFF
CDR3 DNA: TGTGCCAGCAGTTTATGGGAAGGGGTCGCCATGAACACTGAAGCTTTCTTT
clone size: once
V gene: TRBV27
CDR3 length: 17
J gene: TRBJ1-1
D gene: NA

CDR3 protein: CASSEASQTGDYGYTF
CDR3 DNA: TGTGCCAGCAGTGAAGCCTCACAGACAGGGGACTATGGCTACACCTTC
clone size: NA
V gene: TRBV6-1
CDR3 length: 16
J gene: TRBJ1-2
D gene: TRBD1

CDR3 protein: CASSEGTSGSYNYGYTF
CDR3 DNA: TGTGCCAGCAGTGAAGGGACATCCGGCAGCTATAACTATGGCTACACCTTC
clone size: NA
V gene: TRBV25-1
CDR3 length: 17
J gene: TRBJ1-2
D gene: NA

CDR3 protein: CASSPVSYEQYF
CDR3 DNA: TGTGCCAGCAGCCCGGTCTCTTACGAGCAGTACTTC
clone size: NA
V gene: TRBV11-2
CDR3 length: 12
J gene: TRBJ2-7
D gene: NA

CDR3 protein: CAISRTGGNQETQYF
CDR3 DNA: TGTGCCATCAGTCGGACAGGGGGGAACCAAGAGACCCAGTACTTC
clone size: once
V gene: TRBV10-3
CDR3 length: 15
J gene: TRBJ2-5
D gene: TRBD1

CDR3 protein: CASSIAGLSYNEQFF
CDR3 DNA: TGTGCCAGCAGTATAGCGGGGCTGTCCTACAATGAGCAGTTCTTC
clone size: NA
V gene: TRBV28
CDR3 length: 15
J gene: TRBJ2-1
D gene: TRBD2

CDR3 protein: CAHRREGTYEQYF
CDR3 DNA: TGTGCCCATAGGAGGGAGGGGACCTACGAGCAGTACTTC
clone size: NA
V gene: TRBV6-1
CDR3 length: 13
J gene: TRBJ2-7
D gene: TRBD2

CDR3 protein: CASSSHRQGVTQYF
CDR3 DNA: TGTGCCAGCAGTTCCCATAGACAGGGCGTTACCCAGTACTTC
clone size: NA
V gene: TRBV28
CDR3 length: 14
J gene: TRBJ2-5
D gene: TRBD1

CDR3 protein: CASSGRERGDTQYF
CDR3 DNA: TGTGCCAGCAGTGGGCGGGAGAGGGGAGATACGCAGTATTTT
clone size: NA
V gene: TRBV25-1
CDR3 length: 14
J gene: TRBJ2-3
D gene: TRBD2

CDR3 protein: CASSLASATISQPQHF
CDR3 DNA: TGTGCCAGCAGCTTGGCCAGCGCTACTATTAGCCAGCCCCAGCATTTT
clone size: NA
V gene: TRBV5-8
CDR3 length: 16
J gene: TRBJ1-5
D gene: NA

CDR3 protein: CASSQADSQYEQYF
CDR3 DNA: TGCGCCAGCAGTCAAGCAGACAGCCAGTACGAGCAGTACTTC
clone size: NA
V gene: TRBV23-1
CDR3 length: 14
J gene: TRBJ2-7
D gene: NA

CDR3 protein: CASNPTSGRRGYTDTQYF
CDR3 DNA: TGTGCCAGCAACCCGACTAGCGGGAGGAGGGGGTACACAGATACGCAGTATTTT
clone size: NA
V gene: TRBV27
CDR3 length: 18
J gene: TRBJ2-3
D gene: TRBD2

CDR3 protein: CASSLETEIEKLFF
CDR3 DNA: TGCGCCAGCAGCTTGGAGACAGAAATTGAAAAACTGTTTTTT
clone size: NA
V gene: TRBV5-1
CDR3 length: 14
J gene: TRBJ1-4
D gene: NA